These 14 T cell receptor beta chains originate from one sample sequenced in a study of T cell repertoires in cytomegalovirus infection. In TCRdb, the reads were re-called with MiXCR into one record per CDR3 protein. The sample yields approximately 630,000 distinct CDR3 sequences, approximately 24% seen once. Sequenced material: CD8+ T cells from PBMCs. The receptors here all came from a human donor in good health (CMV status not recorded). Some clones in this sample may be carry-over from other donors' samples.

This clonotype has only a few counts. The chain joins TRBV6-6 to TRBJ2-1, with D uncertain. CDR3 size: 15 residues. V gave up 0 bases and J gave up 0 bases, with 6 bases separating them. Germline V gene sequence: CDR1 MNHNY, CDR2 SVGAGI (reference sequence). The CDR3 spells CASSYSWSSYNEQFF. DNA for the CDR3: TGTGCCAGCAGTTACTCCTGGAGCTCCTACAATGAGCAGTTCTTC.

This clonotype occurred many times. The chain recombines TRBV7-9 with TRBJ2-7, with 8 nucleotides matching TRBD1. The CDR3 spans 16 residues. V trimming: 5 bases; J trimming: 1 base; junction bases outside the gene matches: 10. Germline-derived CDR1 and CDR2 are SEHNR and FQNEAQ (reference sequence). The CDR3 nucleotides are TGTGCCAGCAGCCTGGGACAGGCAACCTTTTCCTACGAGCAGTACTTC. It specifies CASSLGQATFSYEQYF.

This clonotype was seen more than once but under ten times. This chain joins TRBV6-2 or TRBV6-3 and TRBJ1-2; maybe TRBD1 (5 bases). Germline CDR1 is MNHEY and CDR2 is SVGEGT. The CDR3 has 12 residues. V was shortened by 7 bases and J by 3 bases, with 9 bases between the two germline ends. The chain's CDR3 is CASTAGHYGYTF. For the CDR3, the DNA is TGTGCCAGCACAGCAGGGCACTATGGCTACACCTTC.

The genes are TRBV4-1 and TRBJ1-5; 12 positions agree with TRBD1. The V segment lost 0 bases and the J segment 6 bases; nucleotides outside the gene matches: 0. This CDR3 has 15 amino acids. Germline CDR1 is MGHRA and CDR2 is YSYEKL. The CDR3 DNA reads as TGCGCCAGCAGCCAAGAGGGACAGGGGGCTCAGCCCCAGCATTTT. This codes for CASSQEGQGAQPQHF.

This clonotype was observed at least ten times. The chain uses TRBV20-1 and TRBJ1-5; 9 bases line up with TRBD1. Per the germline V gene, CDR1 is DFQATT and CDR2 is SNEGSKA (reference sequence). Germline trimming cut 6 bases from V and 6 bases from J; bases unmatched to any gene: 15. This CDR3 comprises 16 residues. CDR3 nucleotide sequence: TGCAGTGCCGTAGATCGTGCCGGGACAGGGTCTCAGCCCCAGCATTTT. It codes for CSAVDRAGTGSQPQHF.

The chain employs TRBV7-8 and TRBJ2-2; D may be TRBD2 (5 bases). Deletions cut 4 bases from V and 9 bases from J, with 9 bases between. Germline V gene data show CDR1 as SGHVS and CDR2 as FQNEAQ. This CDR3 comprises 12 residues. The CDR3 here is CASSSGLRELFF. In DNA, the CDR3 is TGTGCCAGCAGCTCGGGGTTGAGGGAGCTGTTTTTT.

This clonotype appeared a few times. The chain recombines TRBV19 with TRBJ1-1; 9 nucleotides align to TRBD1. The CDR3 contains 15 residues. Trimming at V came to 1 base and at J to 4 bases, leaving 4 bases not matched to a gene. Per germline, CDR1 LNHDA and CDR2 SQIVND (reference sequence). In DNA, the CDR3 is TGTGCCAGTAGTATAGTCGTGACAGGGGGCACTGAAGCTTTCTTT. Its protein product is CASSIVVTGGTEAFF.

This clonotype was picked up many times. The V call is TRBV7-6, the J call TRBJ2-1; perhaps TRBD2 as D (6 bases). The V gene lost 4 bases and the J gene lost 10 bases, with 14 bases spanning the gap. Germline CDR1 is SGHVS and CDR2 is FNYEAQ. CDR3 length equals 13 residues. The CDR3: CASSSGEFREQFF. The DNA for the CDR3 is TGTGCCAGCAGCTCGGGGGAGTTCAGGGAGCAGTTCTTC.

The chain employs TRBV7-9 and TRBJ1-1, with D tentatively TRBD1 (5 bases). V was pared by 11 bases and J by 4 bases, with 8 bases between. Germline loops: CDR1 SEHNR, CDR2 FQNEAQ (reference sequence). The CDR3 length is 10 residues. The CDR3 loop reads CAWGGTEAFF. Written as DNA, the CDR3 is TGTGCCTGGGGGGGCACTGAAGCTTTCTTT.

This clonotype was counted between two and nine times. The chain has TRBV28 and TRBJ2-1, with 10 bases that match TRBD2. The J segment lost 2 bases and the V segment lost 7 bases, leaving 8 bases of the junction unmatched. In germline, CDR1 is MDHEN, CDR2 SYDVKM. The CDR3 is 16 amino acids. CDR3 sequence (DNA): TGTGCCAGCACCCTGAAGCGGGGGGGTCCCTACAATGAGCAGTTCTTC. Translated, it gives CASTLKRGGPYNEQFF.

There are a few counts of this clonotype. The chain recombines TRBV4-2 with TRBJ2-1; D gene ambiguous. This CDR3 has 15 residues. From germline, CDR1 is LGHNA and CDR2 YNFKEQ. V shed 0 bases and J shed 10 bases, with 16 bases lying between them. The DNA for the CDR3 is TGTGCCAGCAGCCAAGATCTCGGTGAACCGGAAGAGCAGTTCTTC. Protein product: CASSQDLGEPEEQFF.

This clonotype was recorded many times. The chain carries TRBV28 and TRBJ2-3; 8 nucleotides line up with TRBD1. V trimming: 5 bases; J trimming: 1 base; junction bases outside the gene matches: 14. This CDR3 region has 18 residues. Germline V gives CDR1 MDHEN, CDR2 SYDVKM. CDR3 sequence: CASSPSTHRGDRTDTQYF. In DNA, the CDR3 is TGTGCCAGCAGTCCCTCCACCCACAGGGGGGACCGCACAGATACGCAGTATTTT.

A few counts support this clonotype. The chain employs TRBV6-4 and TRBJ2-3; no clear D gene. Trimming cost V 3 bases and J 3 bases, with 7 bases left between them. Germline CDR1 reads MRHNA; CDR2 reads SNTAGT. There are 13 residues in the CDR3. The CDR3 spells CASSEGLTDTQYF. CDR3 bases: TGTGCCAGCAGTGAAGGTTTAACAGATACGCAGTATTTT.

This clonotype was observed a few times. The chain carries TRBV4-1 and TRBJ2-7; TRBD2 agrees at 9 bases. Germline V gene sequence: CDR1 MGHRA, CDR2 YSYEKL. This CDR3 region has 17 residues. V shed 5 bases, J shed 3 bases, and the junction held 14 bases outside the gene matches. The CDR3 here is CASSSQGLAGASYEQYF. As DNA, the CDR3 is TGCGCCAGCAGCTCCCAGGGGTTAGCGGGGGCCAGCTACGAGCAGTACTTC.